This T cell receptor (beta chain) came from a study of T-cell reconstitution after alpha-beta-depleted transplantation in children. Construction of the TCRbeta library involved unique molecular identifiers. TCRdb processed the PCR reads anew with MiXCR; each CDR3 protein has one entry. The sample has approximately 99,000 distinct CDR3 sequences; approximately 6.9% are singletons. This clonotype was detected many times. Sequenced material: PBMCs, mostly from graft donor cells, taken 360 days after TCRalphabeta/CD19-depleted stem cell transplant. This TCR came from a male patient aged 2 to 9 who had a stem cell transplant for acute lymphoblastic leukemia, so the T cells may come from the graft donor.

The CDR3 protein is CASSSRQRGAFPGELFF. The CDR3 nucleotides are TGTGCCAGCAGCTCCCGTCAGAGGGGGGCCTTCCCCGGGGAGCTGTTTTTT. The V call is TRBV9, the J call TRBJ2-2, with D possibly being TRBD1 or TRBD2 (6 bases each). This CDR3 is 17 amino acids long. Germline CDR1 and CDR2: SGDLS and YYNGEE. V lost 4 bases, J lost 6 bases, and 22 bases lay in between.